This T cell receptor beta chain came from a study of T-cell reconstitution after alpha-beta-depleted transplantation in children. Study results and limitations: From newly produced T cells came most of the T-cell counts and diversity one year after transplant. Several hundred expanded graft clones reportedly were the source of alpha-beta T cells about two months after transplant.

Of note for this clonotype: The antigen remains undetermined.

Molecular barcoding with unique molecular identifiers was used for the TCRbeta library. TCRdb re-called the PCR reads through MiXCR, storing one row per CDR3 protein. The sample holds a few hundred thousand distinct CDR3 sequences, roughly 13% seen once. This CDR3 has 16 amino acids. V dropped 6 bases and J dropped 2 bases, with 14 bases sitting between them. Germline CDR1 is MNHNS and CDR2 is SASEGT. This TCR was recovered from a male patient between 10 and 17 years old who had a stem cell transplant for acute myeloid leukemia, so the T cells may come from the graft donor. The chain recombines TRBV6-1 with TRBJ2-6, with D perhaps matching TRBD1 (5 bases). This specimen was PBMCs, mostly from graft donor cells, taken 360 days after TCRalphabeta/CD19-depleted stem cell transplant. The CDR3 loop is CASSRQTLPGANVLTF. As DNA, the CDR3 is TGTGCCAGCAGCCGACAGACACTGCCTGGGGCCAACGTCCTGACTTTC.